The 22 T cell receptor beta chains below all came from one sample that was sequenced in a study of human T cells and chemical hapten exposure. Using its own MiXCR run on the RACE reads, TCRdb lists one record per CDR3 protein. The table lists roughly 380,000 distinct CDR3 sequences, approximately 5.1% of them singletons. Described time point: pre-sensitization, week 0. Treatment defined: therapeutic diphenylcyclopropenone sensitization with weekly scalp DPC. The specimen was whole blood, collected in connection with sensitization to the hapten diphenylcyclopropenone (DPC). All receptors come from a woman in her forties or fifties with alopecia areata. Some clones in this sample may be carry-over from other donors' samples.

This clonotype was found a few times. This chain joins TRBV5-1 and TRBJ1-1; TRBD1 matches 9 bases. The junction had 11 bases not matched to a gene; V was cut back by 2 bases and J by 6 bases. This CDR3 is 16 amino acids long. Germline lookup yields CDR1 SGHRS and CDR2 YFSETQ. The DNA of the CDR3 is TGCGCCAGCAGCTTACAGGGGGCAGTGGGATTGGCTGAAGCTTTCTTT. This sequence encodes CASSLQGAVGLAEAFF.

This clonotype was counted a few times. The CDR3 sequence: CAWSVLASGSYEQYF. CDR3 DNA: TGTGCCTGGAGTGTACTGGCTAGCGGGAGTTACGAGCAGTACTTC. J is TRBJ2-7 and V is TRBV30; 10 bases fit TRBD2. The CDR3 is 15 amino acids. CDR1 and CDR2 (germline): GTSNPN, SVGIG (reference sequence). The trim removed 0 bases at V and 4 bases at J, leaving 6 bases unmatched.

The chain couples TRBV7-3 to TRBJ1-2, with D hard to call. The germline CDR1 and CDR2 sequences are SGHTA and FQGTGA. V was shortened by 2 bases and J by 7 bases, with 8 bases between the two germline ends. This CDR3 contains 12 residues. CDR3 sequence (DNA): TGTGCCAGCAGCTTATACGACCGTGGCTACACCTTC. Amino acids: CASSLYDRGYTF.

The rearrangement links TRBV3-1 to TRBJ1-2; no definite D call. CDR3 size: 12 residues. Looked up from germline, CDR1 is LGHDT and CDR2 is YNNKEL (reference sequence). V was shortened by 5 bases and J by 9 bases, with 13 bases between the two germline ends. This CDR3 reads CASSNEEESYTF. DNA of the CDR3: TGTGCCAGCAGCAACGAGGAGGAGAGCTACACCTTC. The whole variable domain, filled in from reference TRBV3-1 and TRBJ1-2, reads DTAVSQTPKYLVTQMGNDKSIKCEQNLGHDTMYWYKQDSKKFLKIMFSYNNKELIINETVPNRFSPKSPDKAHLNLHINSLELGDSAVYFCASSNEEESYTFGSGTRLTVV.

This clonotype was seen many times. The rearrangement links TRBV30 to TRBJ2-3, with 8 bases aligning to TRBD2. The CDR3 has 15 amino acids. Germline V lookup: CDR1 GTSNPN, CDR2 SVGIG (reference sequence). The V gene end was trimmed by 0 bases and the J gene end by 3 bases; junction bases not matched to a gene: 5. For the CDR3, the DNA is TGTGCCTGGAGTGTACGACTAGCGAAAACAGATACGCAGTATTTT. Protein product: CAWSVRLAKTDTQYF.

This clonotype was detected a few times. J is TRBJ2-2 and V is TRBV5-4, with 7 bases lining up with TRBD1. Germline CDR1 and CDR2: SGHNT and YYREEE (reference sequence). CDR3 length: 16 residues. Trimming removed 4 bases from V and 3 bases from J; junction bases left unmatched: 9. CDR3 protein: CASSLTGAVDTGELFF. CDR3 sequence (DNA): TGTGCCAGCAGCCTAACAGGGGCGGTGGACACCGGGGAGCTGTTTTTT. The variable domain in full, with the rest retrieved from reference TRBV5-4 and TRBJ2-2, is ETGVTQSPTHLIKTRGQQVTLRCSSQSGHNTVSWYQQALGQGPQFIFQYYREEENGRGNFPPRFSGLQFPNYSSELNVNALELDDSALYLCASSLTGAVDTGELFFGEGSRLTVL.

This clonotype was seen more than once but under ten times. The V and J genes are TRBV4-1 and TRBJ2-1; a possible D gene is TRBD1 (6 bases). Per the germline V gene, CDR1 is MGHRA and CDR2 is YSYEKL. The CDR3 totals 15 residues. Trimming shortened V by 0 bases and J by 4 bases, and 10 bases separated the two germline ends. In nucleotides, the CDR3 is TGCGCCAGCAGCCAAGAAGGGACACCTTACAATGAGCAGTTCTTC. It codes for CASSQEGTPYNEQFF.

The chain recombines TRBV2 with TRBJ1-5; TRBD1 might be the D (5 bases). The CDR3 is made up of 14 amino acids. Germline-derived CDR1 and CDR2 are SNHLY and FYNNEI. Trimming removed 8 bases from V and 0 bases from J, with 11 bases in between. As DNA, the CDR3 is TGTGCCAGCTTGGCCACAGGTAGCAATCAGCCCCAGCATTTT. This sequence encodes CASLATGSNQPQHF.

In this sample, this clonotype turned up many times. A much larger clone is a single base away; this may be a read error. CDR3 protein: CASRPGTDTQYF. The CDR3 bases are TGTGCCAGCAGACCGGGGACAGATACGCAGTATTTT. The chain uses TRBV27 and TRBJ2-3; possibly TRBD2 for D (5 bases). In germline, CDR1 is MNHEY, CDR2 SMNVEV (reference sequence). Between the trimmed V and J ends, which lost 6 bases and 3 bases, there was a span of 7 bases. The CDR3 spans 12 residues.

The J gene is TRBJ1-1, the V gene TRBV30; D not resolved. Germline assignment: CDR1 GTSNPN and CDR2 SVGIG (reference sequence). V was cut by 5 bases and J by 6 bases, with 13 bases left in between. The CDR3 sequence is 12 residues long. CDR3: CAWGPVAAEAFF. CDR3 nucleotide sequence: TGTGCCTGGGGTCCCGTCGCGGCTGAAGCTTTCTTT. The full variable domain, with the rest looked up from reference TRBV30 and TRBJ1-1, is SQTIHQWPATLVQPVGSPLSLECTVEGTSNPNLYWYRQAAGRGLQLLFYSVGIGQISSEVPQNLSASRPQDRQFILSSKKLLLSDSGFYLCAWGPVAAEAFFGQGTRLTVV.

This clonotype has a count of ten or more. The V and J genes are TRBV29-1 and TRBJ2-1, with D perhaps TRBD1 (6 bases). The CDR3 is 15 residues long. From germline, CDR1 is SQVTM and CDR2 ANQGSEA. The germline V and J ends were trimmed by 7 bases and 7 bases, with 23 bases remaining between them. CDR3 nucleotide sequence: TGCAGCGCCCACCTAAGGGGGAGAAGTAGAAATGAGCAGTTCTTC. This gives the protein CSAHLRGRSRNEQFF.

The chain is built from TRBV20-1 and TRBJ2-7; 13 bases match TRBD2. The germline gives CDR1 DFQATT, CDR2 SNEGSKA (reference sequence). The CDR3 runs 16 residues. J gave up 0 bases and V 3 bases, and 5 bases lay outside the gene matches. The CDR3 DNA sequence: TGCAGTGCTAGTGGGACTAGCGGGGAGAGCTCCTACGAGCAGTACTTC. Translation: CSASGTSGESSYEQYF.

The genes are TRBV5-5 and TRBJ1-1; TRBD1 matches 8 bases. V was clipped by 4 bases and J by 0 bases; unmatched bases: 8. CDR1 is SGHKS, CDR2 YYEKEE, per germline (reference sequence). CDR3 length: 16 residues. As DNA, the CDR3 is TGTGCCAGCAGCGAGTCAGGGGGCCGAATGAACACTGAAGCTTTCTTT. Residues: CASSESGGRMNTEAFF.

This clonotype has a count of ten or more. The DNA for the CDR3 is TGTGCCAGCAGCTGGATCGGACAGATCAAGACCCAGTACTTC. Translating it yields CASSWIGQIKTQYF. The chain carries TRBV27 and TRBJ2-5; the D gene is possibly TRBD1 (6 bases). The germline V gene encodes CDR1 MNHEY and CDR2 SMNVEV (reference sequence). This CDR3 spans 14 amino acids. V was clipped by 6 bases and J by 6 bases, with 17 bases between them.

This chain links TRBV2 with TRBJ2-1, with D unclear. Between the trimmed V and J ends, which lost 3 bases and 10 bases, there was a span of 10 bases. The germline V gene has CDR1 SNHLY and CDR2 FYNNEI. The CDR3 length is 12 residues. The chain's CDR3 is CASSDQAYEQFF. CDR3 DNA sequence: TGTGCCAGCAGTGATCAAGCTTACGAGCAGTTCTTC.

Regarding this clonotype: This may come from a read error, since a much larger clone is one base off. The rearrangement uses TRBV7-8 and TRBJ2-7, with TRBD2 identical over 12 bases. Per the germline V gene, CDR1 is SGHVS and CDR2 is FQNEAQ. CDR3 length: 15 residues. V shed 5 bases and J 4 bases; nucleotides not matched to a gene: 6. In DNA, the CDR3 is TGTGCCAGCAGCCGGCTGACTAGCGGGAGTTACGAGCAGTACTTC. As protein: CASSRLTSGSYEQYF.

This clonotype has a count of ten or more. The chain has TRBV7-2 and TRBJ1-1; 10 bases agree with TRBD1. The CDR3 runs 17 residues. Germline-derived CDR1 and CDR2 are SGHTA and FQGNSA. The ends lost 5 bases at V and 3 bases at J; junction bases unmatched: 12. The CDR3 DNA sequence: TGTGCCAGCAGCCTAATGGGGGACAGGGGTGATTACACTGAAGCTTTCTTT. Translating it yields CASSLMGDRGDYTEAFF.

This clonotype was counted ten times or more. The chain couples TRBV7-6 to TRBJ2-7; 8 bases align to TRBD1. CDR3 length equals 16 residues. The junction had 11 bases not matched to a gene; V was cut back by 5 bases and J by 2 bases. Germline V gives CDR1 SGHVS, CDR2 FNYEAQ. CDR3 nucleotides: TGTGCCAGCAGCCCAGAACCGGGACAGGTCCCCTACGAGCAGTACTTC. Protein sequence: CASSPEPGQVPYEQYF.

This clonotype has a handful of counts. V gene TRBV4-2 combines with J gene TRBJ2-2, with D unresolved. The germline gives CDR1 LGHNA, CDR2 YNFKEQ. V gave up 0 bases and J gave up 3 bases, with 14 bases separating them. This CDR3 is 17 amino acids long. CDR3 sequence (DNA): TGTGCCAGCAGCCAAGAGAGACTCGCTGCTCACACCGGGGAGCTGTTTTTT. Translating gives CASSQERLAAHTGELFF.

V and J are TRBV3-1 and TRBJ1-5; D not resolved. The CDR3 contains 13 residues. V lost 0 bases and J 7 bases, leaving 7 bases between the germline ends. Looked up from germline, CDR1 is LGHDT and CDR2 is YNNKEL (reference sequence). This CDR3 reads CASSQDSWQPQHF. CDR3 nucleotide sequence: TGTGCCAGCAGCCAAGACAGTTGGCAGCCCCAGCATTTT.

This clonotype was detected only a few times. The CDR3 DNA sequence: TGTGCCAGTACCCGAGGTGGACTAGCGGACACAGATACGCAGTATTTT. Translating gives CASTRGGLADTDTQYF. The V call is TRBV5-5, the J call TRBJ2-3; 10 bases align to TRBD2. Germline V gene sequence: CDR1 SGHKS, CDR2 YYEKEE (reference sequence). With V trimmed by 8 bases and J by 2 bases, 11 bases remained unmatched. The CDR3 consists of 16 residues.

This clonotype was seen ten or more times. V usage is TRBV12-3 or TRBV12-4 and J usage is TRBJ1-2, with D tentatively TRBD1 (6 bases). This CDR3 contains 13 residues. The V end lost 3 bases, the J end lost 5 bases, and 10 bases lay between the germline ends. The CDR3: CASSFQGSYGYTF. CDR3 bases: TGTGCCAGCAGTTTTCAGGGGAGTTATGGCTACACCTTC.